The clone carrying this TCR beta chain was observed a handful of times. This sample stems from a study of human T cells and chemical hapten exposure. Extraction yielded total RNA from whole blood (unfractionated). TCRdb reprocessed the 5' RACE reads via MiXCR and lists one record per CDR3 protein. The repertoire has 110,000 or so distinct CDR3 sequences, roughly 19% of them found once; the top ten carry 2.8%. The receptor was isolated from a human donor in good health.

CDR3 protein: CASSPLRLGRSGNTIYF. CDR3 DNA sequence: TGTGCCAGCAGTCCCCTAAGACTTGGGAGATCTGGAAACACCATATATTTT. The chain carries TRBV28 and TRBJ1-3, with D uncertain. From germline, CDR1 is MDHEN and CDR2 SYDVKM. The CDR3 is made up of 17 amino acids. The ends were cut back, 5 bases at V and 1 base at J, with 18 bases in the middle.